The present entry profiles one TCR beta chain with its context. Which antigen it targets is not known. Per-base quality was not reported, and no clone a single base away is much larger than it. Donors were 39 systemically healthy Caucasian individuals from Russia aged 6 to 90 years. Roughly 9 milliliters of peripheral blood were drawn from each donor into EDTA-treated Vacutainer tubes. Ficoll-Paque density-gradient centrifugation was used to isolate PBMCs, with at least 7 million per sample. Trizol reagent was used to extract total RNA from PBMCs, with at least 5 micrograms per sample. Naive CD45RAhigh/CD27high T cell percentages were measured by flow cytometry on a PBMC aliquot from every donor. The sample originates from a study of blood T cells in healthy people across ages (dated by TCRdb to 2015 to 2017). Study-wide context: In model experiments, roughly one uniquely barcoded TCR beta cDNA molecule per two T cells was captured by template switching. To track age-related changes in TCR beta repertoire diversity, the study relied on deep sequencing normalized with unique cDNA molecular identifiers. The donors were divided into four age groups: young (average about 16 years), middle-aged (about 40), aged (about 56) and long-lived (roughly 82). To avoid experimental bias, donors of different ages were randomly spread across the sequencing lanes. Two additional independent replicas of 1 million unique cDNA reads from the same blood draw were analyzed for two donors (one aged 18 to 29 and one aged 80 or older). The paper as a whole reports these results and caveats: Compared with the aged group, more naive CD4+ T cells, fewer expanded clones and increased TCR diversity were shown by the long-lived group, suggesting age selection. Observed TCR beta diversity per million T cells fell roughly linearly with age, and a significant reduction was already apparent by age approximately 41. The percentage of naive T cells measured by flow cytometry correlated strongly with observed TCR beta diversity. Because profiling used bulk unsorted PBMCs, naive and antigen-experienced compartments could not be compared conclusively. Total diversity estimates from one million sequenced T cells were considered lower bounds and underestimates. Because the CMV infection status of the donors was unknown, age-related changes in expanded clonotypes may potentially have been confounded.

From its cysteine to its phenylalanine, the CDR3 spans 17 amino acids. Only the CDR3 region is kept as DNA, spanning 51 bases read in frame from base 1. The junction carries 16 bases between V and J, which are trimmed by 0 bases and 3 bases respectively. Taken from the germline V gene (reference sequence), the CDR1 and CDR2 loops are MNHNY and SVGAGI. Libraries were constructed by 5' RACE. Sequenced on an Illumina HiSeq 2500. The second PCR ran for roughly 6 to 11 cycles and used a J-beta primer mix along with a sample-barcoded 5' primer. Each TCR beta cDNA molecule received a unique molecular identifier from a template-switch 5' adaptor carrying 12 random nucleotides. At least 2.5 million CDR3-containing paired-end reads were obtained from each sample. All of the RNA was converted into first-strand cDNA using the Mint cDNA synthesis kit, with a TRBC-specific oligonucleotide serving as the primer. Following uracil-DNA glycosylase treatment, a first 18-cycle PCR with universal primers M1SS and BC2_uni_R was performed on all cDNA. From the authors' description of their analysis: Normalization of each sample was performed by random selection of 1 million high-quality reads, each carrying a distinct molecular identifier. Instead of being binned into consensus sequences, reads with shared molecular identifiers were discarded. MiTCR, with a Q25 quality threshold and the strictest error-elimination algorithm, was used for CDR3 identification, clonotype clustering and error correction. A nonparametric unseen species model with Euler transformation was used to estimate a lower bound on total TCR beta diversity. The public sequencing data were trimmed at Q25 with fastp and processed into clonotypes with MiXCR by TCRdb, which kept only in-frame beta chains. Entries are consolidated by CDR3 protein sequence, retaining the most common genes and DNA. Clone size and V and J calls follow TCRdb, not the original study. This sample comprises some 1.7 million distinct CDR3 sequences, roughly 27% of them detected only once. Clones ranked in the top ten supply about 8% of the sample.

The chain couples TRBV6-6 to TRBJ2-3; the D gene lacks a confident call. The TCR comes from a woman between 25 and 40 years old in good health. Sequenced material: blood. The CDR3 protein sequence reads: CASSYSLEALVTDTQYF. The sequenced DNA is TGTGCCAGCAGTTACTCACTTGAGGCTTTAGTGACAGATACGCAGTATTTT.